Listed below are T cell receptor beta chains from one sample, sequenced in a study of T-cell reconstitution after alpha-beta-depleted transplantation in children. TCRdb fed the PCR reads into MiXCR, producing one record per CDR3 protein. The sample has just under 350,000 distinct CDR3 sequences, roughly 17% seen once. Sequencing used PBMCs, mostly from graft donor cells, obtained 360 days after TCRalphabeta/CD19-depleted stem cell transplant. The receptor set was obtained from a male patient under 10 years old who had a stem cell transplant for acute lymphoblastic leukemia, so the T cells may come from the graft donor. Both conserved end residues are part of each CDR3. The order of the fields is D gene, clone size, V gene, CDR3 protein. A D gene is named only where the DNA matches it firmly. Only part of the rows carry a size: once, few, many, or a class if the clone is expanded.

d_call: NA
clone_size: many
v_call: TRBV7-3
cdr3_aa: CASSLRGFSGANVLTF

d_call: NA
clone_size: many
v_call: TRBV12-3/TRBV12-4
cdr3_aa: CASSFLVETQYF

d_call: TRBD2
clone_size: NA
v_call: TRBV10-1
cdr3_aa: CASRLAGSDTQYF

d_call: NA
clone_size: NA
v_call: TRBV5-1
cdr3_aa: CASSPGLALPTNYGYTF

d_call: TRBD2
clone_size: NA
v_call: TRBV4-2
cdr3_aa: CASSPWGGGGPYEQYF

d_call: TRBD1
clone_size: NA
v_call: TRBV3-1
cdr3_aa: CASSPTGADYGYTF

d_call: NA
clone_size: many
v_call: TRBV10-3
cdr3_aa: CAIVRQLNTEAFF

d_call: NA
clone_size: few
v_call: TRBV4-3
cdr3_aa: CASSHSSGQTDTQYF

d_call: TRBD2
clone_size: few
v_call: TRBV12-3/TRBV12-4
cdr3_aa: CASSFGPGLADTGELFF

d_call: TRBD2
clone_size: NA
v_call: TRBV10-3
cdr3_aa: CATTPLKGGSPSSYNEQFF

d_call: NA
clone_size: NA
v_call: TRBV7-8
cdr3_aa: CASSFAGVLGNTIYF

d_call: TRBD1
clone_size: few
v_call: TRBV3-1
cdr3_aa: CASSLTGGDYEQYF

d_call: NA
clone_size: NA
v_call: TRBV30
cdr3_aa: CAWSPPGGTLASYEQYF

d_call: NA
clone_size: NA
v_call: TRBV5-1
cdr3_aa: CASSLTVGYEQYF

d_call: NA
clone_size: NA
v_call: TRBV25-1
cdr3_aa: CASSEWGEFPGANVLTF

d_call: TRBD2
clone_size: NA
v_call: TRBV6-5
cdr3_aa: CASSSAGGVTGELFF

d_call: NA
clone_size: few
v_call: TRBV27
cdr3_aa: CASSLSASHTQYF

d_call: NA
clone_size: NA
v_call: TRBV7-8
cdr3_aa: CASSRDGPYQETQYF

d_call: TRBD1
clone_size: NA
v_call: TRBV20-1
cdr3_aa: CSALTGPKTQYF

d_call: NA
clone_size: few
v_call: TRBV3-1
cdr3_aa: CASSQWGREDNEQFF

d_call: TRBD1
clone_size: few
v_call: TRBV9
cdr3_aa: CASNLGTGGSETQYF

d_call: NA
clone_size: NA
v_call: TRBV5-1
cdr3_aa: CASSLEGLLRETQYF

d_call: NA
clone_size: few
v_call: TRBV28
cdr3_aa: CASSLWDPVWGGHVLNEQFF

d_call: NA
clone_size: few
v_call: TRBV5-6
cdr3_aa: CASSLGLSGGRAGELFF

d_call: TRBD2
clone_size: NA
v_call: TRBV28
cdr3_aa: CASSFGGGDTQYF

d_call: TRBD2
clone_size: few
v_call: TRBV7-9
cdr3_aa: CASSQLAGGGWDEQYF

d_call: NA
clone_size: many
v_call: TRBV28
cdr3_aa: CASSPGDEPQGEQFF

d_call: NA
clone_size: few
v_call: TRBV6-5
cdr3_aa: CASSNYRENTEAFF

d_call: NA
clone_size: few
v_call: TRBV4-1
cdr3_aa: CASSQDGGRSSYEQYF

d_call: TRBD2
clone_size: NA
v_call: TRBV20-1
cdr3_aa: CSAILRLAGVTDTQYF

d_call: TRBD2
clone_size: many
v_call: TRBV20-1
cdr3_aa: CSAGGLAGKLVNEQFF

d_call: TRBD1
clone_size: many
v_call: TRBV5-6
cdr3_aa: CASSLRDRVQTQYF

d_call: NA
clone_size: many
v_call: TRBV9
cdr3_aa: CASSAQGGVEYF

d_call: NA
clone_size: many
v_call: TRBV5-1
cdr3_aa: CASSLGLGAGEQFF

d_call: NA
clone_size: few
v_call: TRBV10-3
cdr3_aa: CAISGRPGDEETQYF

d_call: NA
clone_size: NA
v_call: TRBV5-6
cdr3_aa: CASSPLGRAEQYF

d_call: NA
clone_size: NA
v_call: TRBV12-3/TRBV12-4
cdr3_aa: CASRTHTPPYSPLHF

d_call: NA
clone_size: NA
v_call: TRBV12-3/TRBV12-4
cdr3_aa: CASSLGRANQPQHF

d_call: TRBD2
clone_size: few
v_call: TRBV27
cdr3_aa: CASSLYASGRIETQYF

d_call: NA
clone_size: NA
v_call: TRBV20-1
cdr3_aa: CSAPDFRYSTDTQYF

d_call: NA
clone_size: NA
v_call: TRBV20-1
cdr3_aa: CSAREYKENTIYF

d_call: TRBD2
clone_size: few
v_call: TRBV7-2
cdr3_aa: CASSLELAGAQFF